A selection of T cell receptor beta chains follows, all from one sample in a study of cytomegalovirus exposure and HLA in healthy donors. Produced via immunoSEQ multiplex PCR; TCRdb's table is partial and in-frame only. The table shows hundreds of thousands of clones, with roughly 82% occurring only once. The material sequenced was PBMCs. The receptors shown here come from a man between 40 and 49 years old in good health and CMV-seropositive. Both conserved end residues are part of each CDR3. Each record gives: CDR3 protein, CDR3 DNA, D gene, clone size, J gene, V gene. A D gene is named only where the DNA matches it firmly. Not all rows give a size; the values are once, few, many and, for expanded clones, a class.

CDR3 protein: CASSRGTSTQYF
CDR3 DNA: TGTGCCAGCAGCCGCGGGACTAGCACGCAGTATTTT
D gene: TRBD2
clone size: .
J gene: TRBJ2-3
V gene: TRBV11-3

CDR3 protein: CASSQEVGTASYEQYF
CDR3 DNA: TGCGCCAGCAGCCAAGAGGTGGGCACGGCGTCCTACGAGCAGTACTTC
D gene: .
clone size: .
J gene: TRBJ2-7
V gene: TRBV4-1

CDR3 protein: CAWSQPPVDSYNEQFF
CDR3 DNA: TGTGCCTGGAGCCAACCCCCGGTAGACTCCTACAATGAGCAGTTCTTC
D gene: .
clone size: .
J gene: TRBJ2-1
V gene: TRBV30

CDR3 protein: CATSRGRADNNYGYTF
CDR3 DNA: TGTGCCACCAGCAGAGGGCGGGCAGACAATAACTATGGCTACACCTTC
D gene: .
clone size: few
J gene: TRBJ1-2
V gene: TRBV15

CDR3 protein: CASSEAKGLAGVETQYF
CDR3 DNA: TGTGCCAGCAGTGAAGCGAAGGGGCTAGCGGGAGTAGAGACCCAGTACTTC
D gene: TRBD2
clone size: .
J gene: TRBJ2-5
V gene: TRBV6-1

CDR3 protein: CASSLLLNTEAFF
CDR3 DNA: TGCGCCAGCAGTCTTCTCCTGAACACTGAAGCTTTCTTT
D gene: .
clone size: .
J gene: TRBJ1-1
V gene: TRBV10-1

CDR3 protein: CASSEIFQGEAFF
CDR3 DNA: TGCGCCAGCAGCGAAATTTTCCAGGGGGAAGCTTTCTTT
D gene: .
clone size: .
J gene: TRBJ1-1
V gene: TRBV10-1

CDR3 protein: CASSLRVNEQFF
CDR3 DNA: TGTGCCAGCTCGCTCAGGGTCAATGAGCAGTTCTTC
D gene: .
clone size: .
J gene: TRBJ2-1
V gene: TRBV18

CDR3 protein: CASSVEPQGHNEQFF
CDR3 DNA: TGTGCCAGCAGCGTAGAGCCCCAGGGCCACAATGAGCAGTTCTTC
D gene: .
clone size: .
J gene: TRBJ2-1
V gene: TRBV9

CDR3 protein: CASSFRGGQGGYTF
CDR3 DNA: TGTGCCAGCAGTTTTAGAGGGGGCCAGGGTGGCTACACCTTC
D gene: TRBD1
clone size: once
J gene: TRBJ1-2
V gene: TRBV27

CDR3 protein: CASSIGRSGGYTF
CDR3 DNA: TGTGCCAGTAGTATAGGTCGGTCGGGTGGCTACACCTTC
D gene: .
clone size: once
J gene: TRBJ1-2
V gene: TRBV19

CDR3 protein: CASSNPIRLAGPTDTQYF
CDR3 DNA: TGTGCCAGCAGCAACCCAATCAGACTAGCGGGACCCACAGATACGCAGTATTTT
D gene: TRBD2
clone size: few
J gene: TRBJ2-3
V gene: TRBV7-9

CDR3 protein: CAISEVSGNSYEQYF
CDR3 DNA: TGTGCCATCAGTGAGGTTAGCGGAAACTCCTACGAGCAGTACTTC
D gene: .
clone size: .
J gene: TRBJ2-7
V gene: TRBV10-3

CDR3 protein: CAWNGAGAVEGYTF
CDR3 DNA: TGTGCCTGGAATGGCGCAGGGGCGGTTGAGGGCTACACCTTC
D gene: .
clone size: few
J gene: TRBJ1-2
V gene: TRBV30

CDR3 protein: CASTADRGLSNQPQHF
CDR3 DNA: TGTGCCAGCACTGCGGACAGGGGGCTTAGCAATCAGCCCCAGCATTTT
D gene: TRBD1
clone size: .
J gene: TRBJ1-5
V gene: TRBV2